This entry concerns a single TCR beta chain. Its antigen is still unknown. The sample originates from a study of cytotoxic CD8 clonotypes in ibrutinib-treated CLL. Broader study findings: Baseline clonality, above age-matched healthy donor levels, tracked circulating CD8+ T-cell counts.

Cryopreserved PBMCs provided about 2 micrograms of genomic DNA for the TCR beta libraries. Using immunoSEQ multiplex PCR, the repertoire was profiled, and TCRdb retains in-frame clones only, with some absent. This sample has around 14,000 clones, with approximately 48% found just once. Germline-derived CDR1 and CDR2 are MGHDK and SYGVNS. With 2 bases removed from V and 4 bases from J, the gap between germline ends came to 14 bases. CDR3 length: 15 residues. The source was PBMCs, collected at a roughly 24-month disease-progression time point, from a patient treated with ibrutinib. V is TRBV25-1 and J is TRBJ1-2; a possible D gene is TRBD1 (6 bases). The sequence derives from a human donor with chronic lymphocytic leukemia. CDR3 amino acids: CASSETGRLAYGYTF. The CDR3 DNA sequence: TGTGCCAGCAGTGAAACAGGGCGTCTGGCCTATGGCTACACCTTC.